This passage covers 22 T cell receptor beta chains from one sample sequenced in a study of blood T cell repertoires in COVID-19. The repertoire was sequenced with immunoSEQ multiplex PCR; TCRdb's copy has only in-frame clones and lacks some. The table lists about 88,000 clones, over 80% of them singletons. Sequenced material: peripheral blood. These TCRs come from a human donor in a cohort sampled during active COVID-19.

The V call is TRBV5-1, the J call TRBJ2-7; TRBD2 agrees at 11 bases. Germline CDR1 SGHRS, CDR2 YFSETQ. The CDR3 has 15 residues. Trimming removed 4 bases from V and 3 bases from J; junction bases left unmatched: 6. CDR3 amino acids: CASSPTSGSFYEQYF. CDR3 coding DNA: TGCGCCAGCAGCCCTACTAGCGGGAGTTTCTACGAGCAGTACTTC.

This chain's CDR3 is CASSQEFERPATYNEQFF. In nucleotides, the CDR3 is TGTGCCAGCAGCCAAGAATTCGAGAGGCCGGCTACCTACAATGAGCAGTTCTTC. This chain connects TRBV3-1 (or the pseudogene TRBV3-2) to TRBJ2-1; D ambiguous. Between the trimmed V and J ends, which lost 0 bases and 2 bases, there was a span of 17 bases. This CDR3 is 18 amino acids long. Germline CDR1 and CDR2: LGHDT and YNNKEL (reference sequence).

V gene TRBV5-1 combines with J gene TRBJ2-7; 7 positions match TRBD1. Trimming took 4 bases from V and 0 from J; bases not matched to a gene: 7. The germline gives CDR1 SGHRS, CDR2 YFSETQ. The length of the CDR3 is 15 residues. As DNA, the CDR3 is TGCGCCAGCAGCCGAGACAGGGAGCCCTCCTACGAGCAGTACTTC. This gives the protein CASSRDREPSYEQYF.

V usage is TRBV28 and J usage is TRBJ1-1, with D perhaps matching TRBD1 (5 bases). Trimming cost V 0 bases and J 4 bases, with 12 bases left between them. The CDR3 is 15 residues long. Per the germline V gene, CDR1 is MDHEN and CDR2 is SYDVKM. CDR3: CASSLWARTGTEAFF. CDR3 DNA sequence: TGTGCCAGCAGTTTATGGGCTCGAACAGGCACTGAAGCTTTCTTT.

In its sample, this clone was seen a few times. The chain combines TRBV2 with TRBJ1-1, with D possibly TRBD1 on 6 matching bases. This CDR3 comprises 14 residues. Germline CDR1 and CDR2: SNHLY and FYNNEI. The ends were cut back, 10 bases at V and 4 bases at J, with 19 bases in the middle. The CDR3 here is CATHTQGVATEAFF. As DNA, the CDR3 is TGTGCCACACATACACAGGGAGTGGCCACTGAAGCTTTCTTT.

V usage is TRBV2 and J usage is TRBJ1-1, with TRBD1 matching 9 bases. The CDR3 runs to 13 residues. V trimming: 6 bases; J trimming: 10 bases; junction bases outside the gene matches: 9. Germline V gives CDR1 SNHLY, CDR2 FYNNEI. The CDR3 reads CASSYRDRATAFF. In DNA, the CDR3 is TGTGCCAGCAGCTACAGGGACAGGGCAACAGCTTTCTTT.

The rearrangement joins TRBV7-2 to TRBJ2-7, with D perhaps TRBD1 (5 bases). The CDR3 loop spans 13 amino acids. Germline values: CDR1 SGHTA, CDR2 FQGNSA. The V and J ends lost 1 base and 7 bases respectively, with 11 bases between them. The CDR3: CASSLGQGGEQYF. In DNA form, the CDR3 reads TGTGCCAGCAGCTTAGGGCAGGGTGGAGAGCAGTACTTC.

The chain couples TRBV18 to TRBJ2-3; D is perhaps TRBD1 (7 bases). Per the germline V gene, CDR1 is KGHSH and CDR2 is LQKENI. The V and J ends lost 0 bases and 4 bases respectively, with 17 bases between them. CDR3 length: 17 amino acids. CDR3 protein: CASSPPRGTENPDTQYF. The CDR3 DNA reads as TGTGCCAGCTCACCACCCCGGGGGACAGAAAATCCAGATACGCAGTATTTT.

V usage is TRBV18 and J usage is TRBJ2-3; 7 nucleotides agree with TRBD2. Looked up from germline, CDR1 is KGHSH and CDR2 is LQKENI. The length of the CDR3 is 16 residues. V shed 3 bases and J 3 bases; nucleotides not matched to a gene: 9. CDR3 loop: CASSPPGAGATDTQYF. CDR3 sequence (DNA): TGTGCCAGCTCACCCCCTGGGGCGGGAGCGACAGATACGCAGTATTTT.

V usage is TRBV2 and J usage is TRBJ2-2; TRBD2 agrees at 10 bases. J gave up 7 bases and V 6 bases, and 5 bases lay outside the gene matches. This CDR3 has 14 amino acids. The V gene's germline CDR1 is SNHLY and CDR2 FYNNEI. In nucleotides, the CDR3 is TGTGCCAGCAGACTAGCGGGATTCGGCGGGGAGCTGTTTTTT. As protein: CASRLAGFGGELFF.

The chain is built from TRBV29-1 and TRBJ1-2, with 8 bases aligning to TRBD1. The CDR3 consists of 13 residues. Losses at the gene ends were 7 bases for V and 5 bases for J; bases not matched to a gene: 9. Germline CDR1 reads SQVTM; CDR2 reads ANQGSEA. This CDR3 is CSAQTGAEYGYTF. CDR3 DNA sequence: TGCAGCGCCCAGACAGGGGCAGAGTATGGCTACACCTTC. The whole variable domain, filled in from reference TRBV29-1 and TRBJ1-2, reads SAVISQKPSRDICQRGTSLTIQCQVDSQVTMMFWYRQQPGQSLTLIATANQGSEATYESGFVIDKFPISRPNLTFSTLTVSNMSPEDSSIYLCSAQTGAEYGYTFGSGTRLTVV.

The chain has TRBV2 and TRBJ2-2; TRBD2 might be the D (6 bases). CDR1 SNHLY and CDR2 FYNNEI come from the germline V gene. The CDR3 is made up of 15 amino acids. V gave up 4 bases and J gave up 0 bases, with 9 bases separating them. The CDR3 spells CASSGEVTNTGELFF. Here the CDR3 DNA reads TGTGCCAGCAGTGGGGAGGTCACGAACACCGGGGAGCTGTTTTTT.

The CDR3 bases are TGTGCCAGCAGTTCCGGGAAGAATCAGCCCCAGCATTTT. Translated: CASSSGKNQPQHF. This chain joins TRBV12-3 or TRBV12-4 and TRBJ1-5; D is unclear. With 4 bases removed from V and 4 bases from J, the gap between germline ends came to 8 bases. The CDR3 spans 13 residues.

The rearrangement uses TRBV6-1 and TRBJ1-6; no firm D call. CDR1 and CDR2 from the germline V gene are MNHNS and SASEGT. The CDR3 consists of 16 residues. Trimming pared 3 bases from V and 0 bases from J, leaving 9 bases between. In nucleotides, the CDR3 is TGTGCCAGCAGTGACCCATATAGCTCCTATAATTCACCCCTCCACTTT. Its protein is CASSDPYSSYNSPLHF.

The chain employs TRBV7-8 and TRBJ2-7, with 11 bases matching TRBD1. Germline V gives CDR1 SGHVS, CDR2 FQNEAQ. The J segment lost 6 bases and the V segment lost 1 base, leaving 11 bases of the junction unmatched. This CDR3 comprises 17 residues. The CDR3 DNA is TGTGCCAGCAGCTTAGTATTGGGACAGGGGGTTCCAAGCGAGCAGTACTTC. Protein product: CASSLVLGQGVPSEQYF.

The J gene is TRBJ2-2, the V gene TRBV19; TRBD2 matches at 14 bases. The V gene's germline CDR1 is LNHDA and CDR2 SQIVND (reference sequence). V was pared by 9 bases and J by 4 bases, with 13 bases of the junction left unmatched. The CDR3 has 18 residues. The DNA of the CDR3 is TGTGCCAGCGATAGAGGTGGGACTAGCGGGAGAGGCACCGGGGAGCTGTTTTTT. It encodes CASDRGGTSGRGTGELFF.

This CDR3 is CASSLSGQPNYGYTF. CDR3 DNA: TGTGCCAGCAGCTTGAGCGGACAGCCTAACTATGGCTACACCTTC. The V gene is TRBV5-6, the J gene TRBJ1-2; possible D gene TRBD1, 6 bases. V was trimmed by 1 base and J by 0 bases, leaving 10 bases between them. This CDR3 spans 15 amino acids. CDR1 and CDR2 from the germline V gene are SGHDT and YYEEEE.

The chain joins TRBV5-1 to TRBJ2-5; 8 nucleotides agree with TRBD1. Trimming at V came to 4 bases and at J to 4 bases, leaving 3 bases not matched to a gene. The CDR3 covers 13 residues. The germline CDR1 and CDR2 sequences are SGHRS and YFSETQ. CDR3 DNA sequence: TGCGCCAGCAGCGTACAGGGGGGAGAGACCCAGTACTTC. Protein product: CASSVQGGETQYF. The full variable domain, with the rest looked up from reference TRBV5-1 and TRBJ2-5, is KAGVTQTPRYLIKTRGQQVTLSCSPISGHRSVSWYQQTPGQGLQFLFEYFSETQRNKGNFPGRFSGRQFSNSRSEMNVSTLELGDSALYLCASSVQGGETQYFGPGTRLLVL.

CDR3 bases: TGCGCCAGCAGCTTGGCCCTGGCGGGTGGGGCCTACGAGCAGTACTTC. It specifies CASSLALAGGAYEQYF. This chain connects TRBV5-1 to TRBJ2-7; maybe TRBD2 (5 bases). The CDR3 is made up of 16 amino acids. CDR1 and CDR2 from the germline V gene are SGHRS and YFSETQ. The germline V and J ends were trimmed by 0 bases and 2 bases, with 15 bases remaining between them.

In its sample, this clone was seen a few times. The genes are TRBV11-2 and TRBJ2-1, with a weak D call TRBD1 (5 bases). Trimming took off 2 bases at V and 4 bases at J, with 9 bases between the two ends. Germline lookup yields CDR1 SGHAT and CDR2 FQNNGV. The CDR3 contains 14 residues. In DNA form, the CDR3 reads TGTGCCAGCAGCTTAATCAACAGGTACAATGAGCAGTTCTTC. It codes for CASSLINRYNEQFF.

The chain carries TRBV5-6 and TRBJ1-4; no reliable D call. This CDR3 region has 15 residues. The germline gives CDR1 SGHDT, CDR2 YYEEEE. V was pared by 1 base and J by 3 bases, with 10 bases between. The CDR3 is CASSLTGVSNEKLFF. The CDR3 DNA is TGTGCCAGCAGCTTGACCGGGGTGTCTAATGAAAAACTGTTTTTT.

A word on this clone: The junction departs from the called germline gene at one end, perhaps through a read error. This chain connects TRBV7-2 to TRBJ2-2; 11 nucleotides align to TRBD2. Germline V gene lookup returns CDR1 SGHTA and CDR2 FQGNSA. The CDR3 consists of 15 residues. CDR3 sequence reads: CASSLAGGNTGELFF. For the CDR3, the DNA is TGTGCCAGCAGCCTAGCGGGGGGGAACACCGGGGAGCTGTTTTTT.